Listed here are 17 T cell receptor beta chains from one sample, sequenced in a study of T-cell reconstitution after alpha-beta-depleted transplantation in children. Preparation of the TCRbeta library was carried out with unique molecular identifiers. A single record per CDR3 protein comes from TCRdb applying MiXCR to the PCR reads. Here the sample spans hundreds of thousands of distinct CDR3 sequences, roughly 12% being singletons. The specimen was peripheral blood, collected 180 days after TCRalphabeta/CD19-depleted stem cell transplant. The receptors originated from a male patient between 2 and 10 years old who had a stem cell transplant for chronic granulomatous disease, so the T cells may come from the graft donor.

The chain carries TRBV19 and TRBJ2-1, with 9 bases identical to TRBD2. Germline loops: CDR1 LNHDA, CDR2 SQIVND (reference sequence). V was pared by 8 bases and J by 4 bases, with 6 bases of the junction left unmatched. The CDR3 is 14 residues long. CDR3 residues: CASLESGRYNEQFF. The CDR3, as DNA: TGTGCCAGTTTGGAGAGCGGGAGGTACAATGAGCAGTTCTTC.

In this sample, this clonotype turned up many times. The chain recombines TRBV12-3 or TRBV12-4 with TRBJ1-1; D is possibly TRBD1 (6 bases). The CDR3 has 12 amino acids. V was pared by 6 bases and J by 8 bases, with 13 bases between. CDR3: CASSSGTREAFF. The DNA of the CDR3 is TGTGCCAGCAGCTCCGGGACACGAGAAGCTTTCTTT.

This clonotype was observed a handful of times. This sequence may be a read error, since a much larger clone differs from it by one base. This chain uses TRBV6-2 or TRBV6-3 with TRBJ1-2; D ambiguous. CDR3 length equals 13 residues. The germline gives CDR1 MNHEY, CDR2 SVGEGT. The CDR3 bases are TGTGCCAGCAGTTACTCGGTCAGCTATGGCGACACCTTC. Translation gives CASSYSVSYGDTF.

This clonotype was seen many times. The chain is built from TRBV12-3 or TRBV12-4 and TRBJ2-1; D ambiguous. Trimming took off 5 bases at V and 0 bases at J, with 8 bases between the two ends. This CDR3 comprises 14 residues. The CDR3 is CASSSVISYNEQFF. The CDR3 DNA sequence: TGTGCCAGCAGTAGCGTGATCTCCTACAATGAGCAGTTCTTC.

This clonotype was counted at least ten times. This chain links TRBV20-1 with TRBJ2-6; possible D gene TRBD2, 6 bases. This CDR3 is 15 amino acids long. Trimming took 6 bases from V and 3 from J, leaving 15 bases between them. In germline, CDR1 is DFQATT, CDR2 SNEGSKA (reference sequence). The CDR3 spells CSAYSGVLGANVLTF. The CDR3 DNA is TGCAGTGCCTATTCGGGGGTTCTTGGGGCCAACGTCCTGACTTTC.

This clonotype was seen ten or more times. The chain recombines TRBV5-5 with TRBJ2-2, with a tentative D call TRBD2 (6 bases). Trimming cost V 1 base and J 4 bases, with 11 bases left between them. This CDR3 region has 15 residues. From germline, CDR1 is SGHKS and CDR2 YYEKEE (reference sequence). CDR3: CASSLLVGGTGELFF. The CDR3 bases are TGTGCCAGCAGCTTGTTGGTGGGGGGCACCGGGGAGCTGTTTTTT.

The chain uses TRBV6-5 and TRBJ1-1, with D unclear. Trimming took 8 bases from V and 6 from J, leaving 13 bases between them. Looked up from germline, CDR1 is MNHEY and CDR2 is SVGAGI. The CDR3 is 12 residues long. The CDR3 DNA reads TGTGCCAGCGTATCCTGGGGTTCTGAAGCTTTCTTT. Translating it yields CASVSWGSEAFF.

This clonotype was observed many times. The chain carries TRBV28 and TRBJ2-3, with D perhaps matching TRBD2 (6 bases). This CDR3 is built from 14 residues. V was shortened by 4 bases and J by 2 bases, with 10 bases between the two germline ends. Germline V CDR1 and CDR2: MDHEN, SYDVKM. DNA of the CDR3: TGTGCCAGCAGTTCCAGGGACTTCACAGATACGCAGTATTTT. Protein: CASSSRDFTDTQYF.

This clonotype was observed at least ten times. The chain employs TRBV7-2 and TRBJ2-4; unclear D gene. The CDR3 has 13 residues. Trimming pared 5 bases from V and 4 bases from J, leaving 9 bases between. Germline CDR1 reads SGHTA; CDR2 reads FQGNSA. The CDR3 DNA is TGTGCCAGCAGCGACGGGTATAAAAACATTCAGTACTTC. Protein sequence: CASSDGYKNIQYF.

This clonotype was counted many times. This chain connects TRBV5-1 to TRBJ2-2; 10 bases are a match to TRBD1. J was trimmed by 7 bases and V by 3 bases; bases with no gene match: 6. Germline CDR1 SGHRS, CDR2 YFSETQ. The CDR3 length is 15 residues. CDR3 protein: CASSSLGQGHGELFF. The CDR3 nucleotides read TGCGCCAGCAGCTCCTTGGGACAGGGGCACGGGGAGCTGTTTTTT.

This clonotype was detected many times. The chain links TRBV5-1 to TRBJ1-1; TRBD1 agrees at 7 bases. The CDR3 spans 14 residues. J lost 1 base, V lost 6 bases, and 6 bases had no gene match. Per the germline V gene, CDR1 is SGHRS and CDR2 is YFSETQ. CDR3 nucleotides: TGCGCCAGCACCACAGGGGAGCGGAACACTGAAGCTTTCTTT. Translated, it gives CASTTGERNTEAFF.

The table lists this clonotype with many counts. The genes are TRBV29-1 and TRBJ1-2; 8 bases map to TRBD1. In germline, CDR1 is SQVTM, CDR2 ANQGSEA. V trimming: 7 bases; J trimming: 4 bases; junction bases outside the gene matches: 11. This CDR3 spans 14 amino acids. This CDR3 is CSATFRGPGYGYTF. CDR3 DNA sequence: TGCAGCGCTACCTTCAGGGGGCCGGGCTATGGCTACACCTTC.

In this sample, this clonotype turned up many times. The chain combines TRBV12-3 or TRBV12-4 with TRBJ2-7; TRBD1 matches 7 bases. Germline trimming cut 6 bases from V and 3 bases from J; bases unmatched to any gene: 5. The CDR3 spans 13 residues. The CDR3 sequence is CASRMTGCYEQYF. The DNA of the CDR3 is TGTGCCAGCAGGATGACAGGGTGCTACGAGCAGTACTTC.

This clonotype showed up many times. This chain connects TRBV5-1 to TRBJ2-5, with 10 nucleotides matching TRBD2. The CDR3 totals 16 residues. CDR1 is SGHRS and CDR2 is YFSETQ in the germline V gene. Trimming removed 1 base from V and 2 bases from J; junction bases left unmatched: 5. CDR3 sequence (DNA): TGCGCCAGCAGCTTGCTTAGCGGGGGGCCACAAGAGACCCAGTACTTC. Its protein is CASSLLSGGPQETQYF.

This clonotype was seen only a few times. The chain recombines TRBV4-2 with TRBJ2-3; tentative D call: TRBD1 (6 bases). From germline, CDR1 is LGHNA and CDR2 YNFKEQ. Trimming took off 1 base at V and 1 base at J, with 15 bases between the two ends. The CDR3 is 17 residues long. The CDR3 coding sequence is TGTGCCAGCAGCCAAGTCGAGCGGCCAGGGGGCACAGATACGCAGTATTTT. Residues: CASSQVERPGGTDTQYF.

This clonotype was counted ten times or more. The CDR3, as DNA: TGCAGTGCTCCGCTTAGCGGCCTAGCGGGCTTTTACCAAGAGACCCAGTACTTC. Translated: CSAPLSGLAGFYQETQYF. The rearrangement uses TRBV20-1 and TRBJ2-5; 8 bases agree with TRBD2. CDR1 is DFQATT, CDR2 SNEGSKA, per germline (reference sequence). The V and J ends lost 5 bases and 0 bases, in that order; junction bases with no gene match: 17. This CDR3 comprises 18 residues.

This clonotype was counted a few times. The genes are TRBV2 and TRBJ2-7; no clear D. The CDR3 is 15 residues long. V was trimmed by 0 bases and J by 5 bases, leaving 14 bases between them. Per the germline V gene, CDR1 is SNHLY and CDR2 is FYNNEI. CDR3 region: CASSEARRSIDEQYF. The DNA of the CDR3 is TGTGCCAGCAGTGAAGCCCGACGATCCATTGACGAGCAGTACTTC.